This T cell receptor beta chain was recovered during a study of prognosis after radiotherapy for stage I lung cancer. Relative to its sample, this clonotype is medium-sized. Genomic DNA was the source, and TCR beta CDR3 was amplified from it by two-round multiplex PCR. Primers were specific to each TRBV and TRBJ gene in first-round PCR. TCRdb fed the multiplex PCR reads into MiXCR, producing one record per CDR3 protein. The data hold some 15,000 distinct CDR3 sequences, with roughly 30% observed a single time. The germline V gene encodes CDR1 MNHEY and CDR2 SMNVEV (reference sequence). This CDR3 contains 13 residues. The V and J ends lost 4 bases and 3 bases respectively, with 10 bases between them.

The chain links TRBV27 to TRBJ2-7; D call uncertain. The receptor comes from a donor over 45 with non-small cell lung cancer. This specimen consisted of PBMCs, obtained before or after stereotactic body radiation therapy (not recorded which). CDR3 in DNA: TGTGCCAGCAGTTCGACCCTGAGCTACGAGCAGTACTTC. Protein: CASSSTLSYEQYF.